These T cell receptor beta chains were read from a single sample in a study of blood T cell repertoires in COVID-19. TCRdb's copy holds only in-frame clones and misses some; the assay was immunoSEQ multiplex PCR. The table includes some 180,000 clones, approximately 80% detected once. What was sequenced was peripheral blood. The receptors shown here come from a woman of 80 years or more with COVID-19, enrolled during active disease. Each CDR3 is given with its conserved first and last residue. The order of the fields is clone size, J gene, D gene, V gene, CDR3 protein, CDR3 DNA. D genes are given only for firm matches. Not all rows give a size; the values are once, few, many and, for expanded clones, a class.

clone size: .; J gene: TRBJ1-3; D gene: .; V gene: TRBV29-1; CDR3 protein: CSVESFGNTIYF; CDR3 DNA: TGCAGCGTCGAGTCCTTCGGAAACACCATATATTTT
clone size: .; J gene: TRBJ1-1; D gene: .; V gene: TRBV6-1; CDR3 protein: CASSGSPQTRRSTEAFF; CDR3 DNA: TGTGCCAGCAGTGGGTCCCCTCAGACTCGACGGAGCACTGAAGCTTTCTTT
clone size: .; J gene: TRBJ1-1; D gene: TRBD1; V gene: TRBV6-5; CDR3 protein: CASSFGQGNTEAFF; CDR3 DNA: TGTGCCAGCAGTTTTGGACAGGGGAACACTGAAGCTTTCTTT
clone size: .; J gene: TRBJ1-3; D gene: TRBD1; V gene: TRBV18; CDR3 protein: CASSPFGQGNTIYF; CDR3 DNA: TGTGCCAGCTCACCTTTCGGACAGGGGAACACCATATATTTT
clone size: .; J gene: TRBJ1-5; D gene: .; V gene: TRBV6-1; CDR3 protein: CASSEGRRSSNQPQHF; CDR3 DNA: TGTGCCAGCAGTGAAGGGCGGAGATCGAGCAATCAGCCCCAGCATTTT
clone size: .; J gene: TRBJ1-2; D gene: .; V gene: TRBV10-3; CDR3 protein: CAAARTETYGYTF; CDR3 DNA: TGTGCCGCAGCCCGGACAGAAACCTATGGCTACACCTTC
clone size: few; J gene: TRBJ1-1; D gene: .; V gene: TRBV5-4; CDR3 protein: CASGGGGEATEAFF; CDR3 DNA: TGTGCCAGCGGGGGAGGCGGCGAGGCGACTGAAGCTTTCTTT
clone size: .; J gene: TRBJ1-2; D gene: .; V gene: TRBV4-2; CDR3 protein: CASSQVVTGDYGYTF; CDR3 DNA: TGTGCCAGCAGCCAAGTGGTGACAGGAGACTATGGCTACACCTTC
clone size: .; J gene: TRBJ2-5; D gene: .; V gene: TRBV5-1; CDR3 protein: CASSLLAEEETQYF; CDR3 DNA: TGCGCCAGCAGCTTGTTGGCAGAAGAAGAGACCCAGTACTTC
clone size: once; J gene: TRBJ1-1; D gene: .; V gene: TRBV9; CDR3 protein: CASSVDISTEAFF; CDR3 DNA: TGTGCCAGCAGCGTAGACATTTCTACTGAAGCTTTCTTT
clone size: .; J gene: TRBJ1-6; D gene: .; V gene: TRBV4-1; CDR3 protein: CASSLSGRGSYNSPLHF; CDR3 DNA: TGCGCCAGCAGCCTCTCAGGGCGGGGCTCCTATAATTCACCCCTCCACTTT
clone size: .; J gene: TRBJ2-1; D gene: .; V gene: TRBV29-1; CDR3 protein: CSVVIGAREQFF; CDR3 DNA: TGCAGCGTTGTAATAGGGGCGCGCGAGCAGTTCTTC
clone size: .; J gene: TRBJ2-3; D gene: TRBD2; V gene: TRBV5-1; CDR3 protein: CASSLLPGGVSTDTQYF; CDR3 DNA: TGCGCCAGCAGCTTACTCCCGGGGGGAGTAAGCACAGATACGCAGTATTTT
clone size: .; J gene: TRBJ1-1; D gene: .; V gene: TRBV7-9; CDR3 protein: CASSFDVGRSEAFF; CDR3 DNA: TGTGCCAGCAGCTTCGACGTAGGGAGGTCTGAAGCTTTCTTT
clone size: .; J gene: TRBJ1-2; D gene: TRBD1; V gene: TRBV7-3; CDR3 protein: CASSLDRANGYTF; CDR3 DNA: TGTGCCAGCAGCTTGGACAGGGCTAATGGCTACACCTTC
clone size: once; J gene: TRBJ2-7; D gene: .; V gene: TRBV4-1; CDR3 protein: CASSPRTDHYEQYF; CDR3 DNA: TGCGCCAGCAGCCCTAGGACAGATCACTACGAGCAGTACTTC
clone size: once; J gene: TRBJ1-1; D gene: TRBD1; V gene: TRBV7-6; CDR3 protein: CASSLAGTVNTEAFF; CDR3 DNA: TGTGCCAGCAGCTTAGCCGGGACAGTGAACACTGAAGCTTTCTTT
clone size: few; J gene: TRBJ2-5; D gene: .; V gene: TRBV4-1; CDR3 protein: CASSQRGAETQYF; CDR3 DNA: TGCGCCAGCAGCCAACGGGGGGCGGAGACCCAGTACTTC